The clone carrying this TCR beta chain has at least ten counts. Its antigen remains unidentified. This record belongs to a study of beta chain features in type 1 diabetes. Turning to the study itself: The patients were much like the healthy donors in age, gender and cell yields.

Blood was drawn once from each donor into heparinised tubes. The draws averaged about 110 mL. Via CD45RO/CCR7/CD25/CD127/CD95/CD27, cells of the CD4+ naive, central memory, regulatory and stem cell-like memory subsets were sorted. Purity (above 95%) was reached by all sorted populations. V was trimmed by 4 bases and J by 1 base, leaving 8 bases between them. Germline lookup yields CDR1 SNHLY and CDR2 FYNNEI. The length of the CDR3 is 13 residues. Isolated RNA was reverse transcribed in full, so expressed TCRB transcripts were sequenced. Clones were sequenced by immunoSEQ multiplex PCR, and TCRdb holds only the in-frame ones, with some missing. Of 120,000 or so clones listed, 17% were seen once; the top ten hold roughly 2.5%. Study observations and caveats: Across all four CD4+ subsets, people with type 1 diabetes showed modestly shorter TCRB CDR3s.

This chain links TRBV2 with TRBJ2-7; D possibly corresponds to TRBD1 (5 bases). Material: central memory CD4+ T cells from blood. The origin of this receptor is a man between 18 and 29 years old with type 1 diabetes. The CDR3 DNA sequence: TGTGCCAGCAGTGGACGACAGTCCTACGAGCAGTACTTC. Its translation: CASSGRQSYEQYF.